The 9 T cell receptor beta chains below all came from one sample that was sequenced in a study of T cell responses to AZD1222 COVID-19 vaccine. The data were produced by immunoSEQ multiplex PCR, yet TCRdb's version contains in-frame clones alone and is incomplete. Among 50,000 or so clones listed, 70% to 90% were seen once. The specimen comprised peripheral blood, sampled 28 days after the second AZD1222 dose. The source is an adult who received the AZD1222 COVID-19 vaccine.

The V and J genes are TRBV9 and TRBJ1-5; the D gene is possibly TRBD1 (6 bases). The CDR3 runs to 14 residues. Germline V gives CDR1 SGDLS, CDR2 YYNGEE. The V end was cut by 2 bases, the J end by 3 bases, with 9 bases between. The CDR3 DNA follows: TGTGCCAGCAGCGTCGGACAGCACAATCAGCCCCAGCATTTT. It specifies CASSVGQHNQPQHF.

The V call is TRBV6-5, the J call TRBJ2-7, with TRBD1 identical over 8 bases. The germline V gene has CDR1 MNHEY and CDR2 SVGAGI. Trimming removed 0 bases from V and 0 bases from J; junction bases left unmatched: 4. This CDR3 spans 16 amino acids. CDR3 in amino acids: CASSYSGTGSSYEQYF. CDR3 sequence (DNA): TGTGCCAGCAGTTACTCGGGGACAGGCTCCTCCTACGAGCAGTACTTC.

This chain uses TRBV5-1 with TRBJ1-1; D not certain. CDR3 length: 14 residues. Germline values: CDR1 SGHRS, CDR2 YFSETQ. The V end was cut by 0 bases, the J end by 4 bases, with 10 bases between. The CDR3 protein is CASSLGSYGTEAFF. As DNA, the CDR3 is TGCGCCAGCAGCTTGGGCAGCTATGGCACTGAAGCTTTCTTT.

J is TRBJ2-1 and V is TRBV10-3, with 8 nucleotides matching TRBD2. This CDR3 is built from 14 residues. Germline CDR1 ENHRY, CDR2 SYGVKD. J gave up 8 bases and V 7 bases, and 10 bases lay outside the gene matches. CDR3 DNA: TGTGCCATCACCGGAACTAGCGGAGGAGATGAGCAGTTCTTC. This encodes CAITGTSGGDEQFF.

This clone was seen just once. The genes are TRBV3-1 (or the pseudogene TRBV3-2) and TRBJ2-5; TRBD2 aligns across 9 bases. After removal of 1 base from V and 5 bases from J, the junction contained 8 bases not matched to a gene. Germline V gene sequence: CDR1 LGHDT, CDR2 YNNKEL (reference sequence). The CDR3 consists of 16 residues. The CDR3, as DNA: TGTGCCAGCAGCCAAGGAAGATTAGCGGGGGTCGAGACCCAGTACTTC. Residues: CASSQGRLAGVETQYF.

This chain joins TRBV5-1 and TRBJ2-3; TRBD2 aligns across 7 bases. There are 13 residues in the CDR3. Germline-derived CDR1 and CDR2 are SGHRS and YFSETQ. V dropped 3 bases and J dropped 3; count of bases not matched to a gene: 1. The CDR3 loop is CASSWGGTDTQYF. The CDR3 DNA reads as TGCGCCAGCAGCTGGGGGGGAACAGATACGCAGTATTTT.

The chain links TRBV12-3 or TRBV12-4 to TRBJ2-7; 7 nucleotides line up with TRBD2. The CDR3 has 13 amino acids. The V and J ends lost 7 bases and 9 bases, in that order; junction bases with no gene match: 12. CDR3 in DNA: TGTGCCAGCACCAAAAATTGGGGGGAGGGGCAGTACTTC. It specifies CASTKNWGEGQYF.

The genes are TRBV27 and TRBJ1-2; D is ambiguous. Germline values: CDR1 MNHEY, CDR2 SMNVEV (reference sequence). CDR3 length: 13 amino acids. V lost 6 bases, J lost 2 bases, and 10 bases lay in between. CDR3 in amino acids: CASSPERNYGYTF. Written as DNA, the CDR3 is TGTGCCAGCAGCCCCGAGCGAAACTATGGCTACACCTTC.

J is TRBJ2-5 and V is TRBV3-1 (or the pseudogene TRBV3-2); 12 bases match TRBD2. The CDR3 contains 18 residues. Trimming cost V 5 bases and J 2 bases; bases outside gene matches: 12. The germline V gene encodes CDR1 LGHDT and CDR2 YNNKEL (reference sequence). CDR3 sequence: CASSRGTSGLGAQETQYF. CDR3 DNA: TGTGCCAGCAGCAGGGGGACTAGCGGGCTAGGGGCACAAGAGACCCAGTACTTC.